A single TCR beta chain is shown here with its context. Its antigen is undetermined. Germline loops: CDR1 MDHEN, CDR2 SYDVKM. V trimming: 6 bases; J trimming: 2 bases; junction bases outside the gene matches: 6. The CDR3 covers 15 residues. These data come from a study of cytomegalovirus exposure and HLA in healthy donors. Primers: 60 Vbeta forward and 13 Jbeta reverse. The assay was immunoSEQ multiplex PCR, and TCRdb's table has in-frame clones only and misses some. The sample lists roughly 150,000 clones, approximately 82% occurring once. General study results and limits: Across donors, sequencing depth was assumed by presence/absence analyses to be roughly uniform. Researchers reportedly found TCR beta sequences accurately predicted most subjects' HLA-A and HLA-B alleles. A missense DCLRE1C variant was associated with V- and J-gene trimming of TCR beta chains in a later analysis, and an independent cohort replicated the association.

The chain is built from TRBV28 and TRBJ2-5; 10 bases match TRBD2. Input material: PBMCs. This receptor was taken from a man younger than 30 in good health and CMV-seropositive. The CDR3 is CASSGAGGGQETQYF. The CDR3 DNA reads TGTGCCAGCAGCGGAGCGGGAGGGGGGCAAGAGACCCAGTACTTC. Drawing the rest from reference TRBV28 and TRBJ2-5, the complete variable domain is DVKVTQSSRYLVKRTGEKVFLECVQDMDHENMFWYRQDPGLGLRLIYFSYDVKMKEKGDIPEGYSVSREKKERFSLILESASTNQTSMYLCASSGAGGGQETQYFGPGTRLLVL.